Each of the 6 T cell receptor beta chains below was sequenced from the same sample in a study of cytomegalovirus exposure and HLA in healthy donors. This table comes from immunoSEQ multiplex PCR, and its TCRdb copy is limited to in-frame clones, with some not included. The sample consists of 150,000 to 200,000 clones, about four fifths of them appearing once. Sequenced input: PBMCs. These receptors came from a man aged 18-30 years in good health and CMV-seropositive.

The chain's CDR3 is CASRLSILAKNIQYF. For the CDR3, the DNA is TGTGCCAGCAGACTTAGTATTCTAGCCAAAAACATTCAGTACTTC. V usage is TRBV6-5 and J usage is TRBJ2-4, with unresolved D. V dropped 6 bases and J dropped 0 bases, with 12 bases sitting between them. The CDR3 runs 15 residues. CDR1 is MNHEY, CDR2 SVGAGI, per germline.

A single count supports this clone. This same CDR3 is encoded by further DNA sequences in the sample. The rearrangement joins TRBV5-1 to TRBJ2-2; TRBD1 agrees at 7 bases. This CDR3 region has 16 residues. Trimming took 0 bases from V and 2 from J; bases not matched to a gene: 4. Germline V gives CDR1 SGHRS, CDR2 YFSETQ. This CDR3 reads CASSLAGTANTGELFF. For the CDR3, the DNA is TGCGCCAGCAGCTTGGCCGGGACAGCAAACACCGGGGAGCTGTTTTTT.

This sequence joins TRBV6-1 and TRBJ1-4; D ambiguous. The V gene lost 3 bases and the J gene lost 8 bases, with 13 bases spanning the gap. The germline gives CDR1 MNHNS, CDR2 SASEGT. The CDR3 runs to 14 residues. CDR3 DNA: TGTGCCAGCAGTGAGCTCTCGGTCGGGGAAAAACTGTTTTTT. It translates to CASSELSVGEKLFF.

This clone has at least ten counts. The chain joins TRBV7-2 to TRBJ2-1, with 9 bases that match TRBD2. Losses at the gene ends were 1 base for V and 10 bases for J; bases not matched to a gene: 8. This CDR3 is built from 15 residues. CDR1 and CDR2 (germline): SGHTA, FQGNSA. The CDR3 region has the DNA TGTGCCAGCAGCTTAGAGGCGGGAGGGCCGGGAGAGCAGTTCTTC. It is translated as CASSLEAGGPGEQFF.

The chain recombines TRBV2 with TRBJ1-2, with 9 bases identical to TRBD1. In germline, CDR1 is SNHLY, CDR2 FYNNEI. V was pared by 4 bases and J by 7 bases, with 4 bases of the junction left unmatched. The CDR3 sequence is 13 residues long. The CDR3 loop reads CASSADRGGGYTF. In DNA form, the CDR3 reads TGTGCCAGCAGTGCGGACAGGGGCGGTGGCTACACCTTC.

This chain links TRBV27 with TRBJ2-7; a weak D match, TRBD2 (6 bases). Trimming removed 8 bases from V and 3 bases from J, with 17 bases in between. Germline assignment: CDR1 MNHEY and CDR2 SMNVEV (reference sequence). This CDR3 is built from 14 residues. The CDR3 region is CASSSGLSDYEQYF. The CDR3 nucleotides read TGTGCCAGCTCCTCGGGACTTTCAGACTACGAGCAGTACTTC.